These T cell receptor beta chains were read from a single sample in a study of OX40 agonist ivuxolimab in advanced cancers. Some clones are missing from TCRdb's copy, which holds only in-frame ones; the method was immunoSEQ multiplex PCR. The table shows around 19,000 clones, with roughly 80% occurring only once. Sequencing was performed on CD4+ or CD8+ T cells sorted from blood, taken in a trial of the OX40 agonist ivuxolimab. The receptors derive from an adult with an advanced solid tumor such as melanoma, head and neck, liver or kidney cancer. The CDR3 runs from the conserved cysteine through the conserved F or W. D genes are given only for firm matches. Clone size, where shown, is once, few, many, or a class for clones that have expanded.

cdr3_aa: CASSQEGLAGGNEQFF; cdr3_nt: TGTGCCAGCAGCCAAGAGGGACTAGCGGGGGGCAATGAGCAGTTCTTC; v_call: TRBV4-2; d_call: TRBD2; j_call: TRBJ2-1; clone_size: -
cdr3_aa: CASSLLHFDEQYF; cdr3_nt: TGTGCCAGCAGTTTACTCCACTTCGACGAGCAGTACTTC; v_call: TRBV28; d_call: -; j_call: TRBJ2-7; clone_size: -
cdr3_aa: CASSLDRGPYEQYF; cdr3_nt: TGTGCCAGCAGCCTGGACAGGGGGCCTTACGAGCAGTACTTC; v_call: TRBV28; d_call: TRBD1; j_call: TRBJ2-7; clone_size: -
cdr3_aa: CASSQGGRSRAKNIQYF; cdr3_nt: TGTGCCAGCAGCCAGGGGGGGCGGTCCCGAGCCAAAAACATTCAGTACTTC; v_call: TRBV14; d_call: -; j_call: TRBJ2-4; clone_size: -
cdr3_aa: CASSRRVRDTDTQYF; cdr3_nt: TGTGCCAGCAGCCGCAGGGTCCGGGACACAGATACGCAGTATTTT; v_call: TRBV7-9; d_call: -; j_call: TRBJ2-3; clone_size: -
cdr3_aa: CASSVGSDEAFF; cdr3_nt: TGTGCCAGCAGCGTAGGGTCGGATGAAGCTTTCTTT; v_call: TRBV9; d_call: -; j_call: TRBJ1-1; clone_size: -
cdr3_aa: CASGTGDSSEQYF; cdr3_nt: TGTGCCAGCGGAACAGGGGATTCGAGCGAGCAGTACTTC; v_call: TRBV9; d_call: TRBD1; j_call: TRBJ2-7; clone_size: -
cdr3_aa: CAISGTGTGAPGNTIYF; cdr3_nt: TGTGCCATCAGCGGAACCGGGACAGGGGCGCCTGGAAACACCATATATTTT; v_call: TRBV10-3; d_call: TRBD1; j_call: TRBJ1-3; clone_size: once
cdr3_aa: CAWYDRVRREQYF; cdr3_nt: TGTGCCTGGTACGACAGGGTTAGGCGCGAGCAGTACTTC; v_call: TRBV30; d_call: TRBD1; j_call: TRBJ2-7; clone_size: -
cdr3_aa: CASSQVPDRADHEQYF; cdr3_nt: TGCGCCAGCAGCCAAGTGCCCGACAGGGCTGACCACGAGCAGTACTTC; v_call: TRBV4-1; d_call: TRBD1; j_call: TRBJ2-7; clone_size: -
cdr3_aa: CARIRGNTIYF; cdr3_nt: TGTGCCCGCATCAGGGGAAACACCATATATTTT; v_call: TRBV2; d_call: -; j_call: TRBJ1-3; clone_size: -
cdr3_aa: CASSLIAGSSYNEQFF; cdr3_nt: TGTGCCAGCAGCTTAATAGCCGGTAGCTCCTACAATGAGCAGTTCTTC; v_call: TRBV7-1; d_call: -; j_call: TRBJ2-1; clone_size: -
cdr3_aa: CASTSTDSYEQYF; cdr3_nt: TGTGCCAGTACCTCGACAGACAGCTACGAGCAGTACTTC; v_call: TRBV27; d_call: -; j_call: TRBJ2-7; clone_size: -
cdr3_aa: CASSVIGTKTAYEQYF; cdr3_nt: TGTGCCAGCAGCGTTATAGGCACCAAGACAGCCTACGAGCAGTACTTC; v_call: TRBV27; d_call: -; j_call: TRBJ2-7; clone_size: -
cdr3_aa: CASRVRPAETQYF; cdr3_nt: TGTGCCAGCAGAGTTAGGCCAGCAGAGACCCAGTACTTC; v_call: TRBV2; d_call: -; j_call: TRBJ2-5; clone_size: -
cdr3_aa: CASSLVQGSYEQYF; cdr3_nt: TGTGCCAGCAGCTTAGTGCAGGGCTCCTACGAGCAGTACTTC; v_call: TRBV11-2; d_call: -; j_call: TRBJ2-7; clone_size: once
cdr3_aa: CASSQGLSYEQYF; cdr3_nt: TGCGCCAGCAGCCAAGGTCTCTCCTACGAGCAGTACTTC; v_call: TRBV5-1; d_call: -; j_call: TRBJ2-7; clone_size: -
cdr3_aa: CASSLLGQHTGELFF; cdr3_nt: TGCGCCAGCAGCTTATTGGGACAGCACACCGGGGAGCTGTTTTTT; v_call: TRBV5-1; d_call: TRBD1; j_call: TRBJ2-2; clone_size: -
cdr3_aa: CASRRQGEHRGAVF; cdr3_nt: TGCGCCAGCAGGCGACAGGGGGAACACCGGGGAGCTGTTTTT; v_call: TRBV23-1; d_call: TRBD1; j_call: TRBJ2-2; clone_size: once
cdr3_aa: CAISLASGGYNEQFF; cdr3_nt: TGTGCCATCTCGCTCGCTAGCGGGGGCTACAATGAGCAGTTCTTC; v_call: TRBV10-3; d_call: TRBD2; j_call: TRBJ2-1; clone_size: medium-sized
cdr3_aa: CASSVGLDTQYF; cdr3_nt: TGTGCCAGCAGCGTAGGCCTAGATACGCAGTATTTT; v_call: TRBV9; d_call: -; j_call: TRBJ2-3; clone_size: -
cdr3_aa: CASSLGGVYEQYF; cdr3_nt: TGTGCCAGCAGTTTGGGAGGAGTTTACGAGCAGTACTTC; v_call: TRBV14; d_call: -; j_call: TRBJ2-7; clone_size: -
cdr3_aa: CASSDRGGGTEAFF; cdr3_nt: TGTGCCAGCAGTGACCGAGGGGGTGGGACTGAAGCTTTCTTT; v_call: TRBV6-5; d_call: -; j_call: TRBJ1-1; clone_size: -
cdr3_aa: CSVITGTGGEQYF; cdr3_nt: TGCAGCGTGATTACCGGGACCGGGGGTGAGCAGTACTTC; v_call: TRBV29-1; d_call: -; j_call: TRBJ2-7; clone_size: -